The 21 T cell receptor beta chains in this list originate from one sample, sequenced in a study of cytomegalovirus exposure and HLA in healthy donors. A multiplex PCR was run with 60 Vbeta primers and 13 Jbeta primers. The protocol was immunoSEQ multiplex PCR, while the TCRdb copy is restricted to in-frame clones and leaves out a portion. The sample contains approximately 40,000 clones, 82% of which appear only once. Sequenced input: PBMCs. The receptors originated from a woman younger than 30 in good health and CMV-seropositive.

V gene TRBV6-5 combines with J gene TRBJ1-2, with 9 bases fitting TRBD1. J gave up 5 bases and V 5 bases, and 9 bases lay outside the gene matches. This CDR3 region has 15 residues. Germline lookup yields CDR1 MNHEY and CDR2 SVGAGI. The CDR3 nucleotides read TGTGCCAGCAGTGGATCCGGGACAGGGACATATGGCTACACCTTC. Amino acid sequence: CASSGSGTGTYGYTF.

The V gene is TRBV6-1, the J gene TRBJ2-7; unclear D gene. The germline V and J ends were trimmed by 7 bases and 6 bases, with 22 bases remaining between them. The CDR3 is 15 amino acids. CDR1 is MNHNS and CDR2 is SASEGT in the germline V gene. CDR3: CASTATVPYFSEQYF. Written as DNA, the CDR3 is TGTGCCAGCACTGCAACAGTTCCCTATTTTAGCGAGCAGTACTTC.

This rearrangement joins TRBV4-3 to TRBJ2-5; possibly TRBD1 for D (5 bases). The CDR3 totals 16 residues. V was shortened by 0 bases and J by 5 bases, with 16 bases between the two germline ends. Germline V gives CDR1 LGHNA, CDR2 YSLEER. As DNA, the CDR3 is TGCGCCAGCAGCCAAGATATGGTGGACACGTGGGAGACCCAGTACTTC. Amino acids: CASSQDMVDTWETQYF.

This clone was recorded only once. The chain's CDR3 is CASSVAAGRYEQYF. In DNA form, the CDR3 reads TGTGCCAGCAGCGTAGCGGCGGGCAGATACGAGCAGTACTTC. The chain employs TRBV9 and TRBJ2-7; D may be TRBD2 (5 bases). This CDR3 comprises 14 residues. The V gene lost 0 bases and the J gene lost 4 bases, with 11 bases spanning the gap. Germline-derived CDR1 and CDR2 are SGDLS and YYNGEE.

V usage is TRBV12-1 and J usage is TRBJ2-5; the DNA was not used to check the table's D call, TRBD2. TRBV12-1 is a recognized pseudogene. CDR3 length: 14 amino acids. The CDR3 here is CASSTSGRAETQYF. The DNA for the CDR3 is TGTGCCAGCAGCACTAGCGGGAGGGCCGAGACCCAGTACTTC.

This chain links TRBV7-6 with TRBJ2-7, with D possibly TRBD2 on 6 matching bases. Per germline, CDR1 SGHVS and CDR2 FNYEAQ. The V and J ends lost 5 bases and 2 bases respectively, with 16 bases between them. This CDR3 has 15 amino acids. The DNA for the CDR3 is TGTGCCAGCAGCCAACCTGGGGGGATCGCCTACGAGCAGTACTTC. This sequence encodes CASSQPGGIAYEQYF.

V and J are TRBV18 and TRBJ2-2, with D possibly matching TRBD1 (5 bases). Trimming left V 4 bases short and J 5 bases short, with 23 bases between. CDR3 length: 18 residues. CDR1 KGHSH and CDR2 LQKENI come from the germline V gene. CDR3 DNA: TGTGCCAGCTCACTAGGACAACGCCTATCTTTGCGGACCGGGGAGCTGTTTTTT. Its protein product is CASSLGQRLSLRTGELFF. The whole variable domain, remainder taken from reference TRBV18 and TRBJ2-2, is NAGVMQNPRHLVRRRGQEARLRCSPMKGHSHVYWYRQLPEEGLKFMVYLQKENIIDESGMPKERFSAEFPKEGPSILRIQQVVRGDSAAYFCASSLGQRLSLRTGELFFGEGSRLTVL.

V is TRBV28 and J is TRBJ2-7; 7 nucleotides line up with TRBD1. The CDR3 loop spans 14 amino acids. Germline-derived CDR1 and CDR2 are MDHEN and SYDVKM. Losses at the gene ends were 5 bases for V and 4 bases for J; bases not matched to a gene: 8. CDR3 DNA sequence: TGTGCCAGCAGTGAACCCGGGACAGCTTACGAGCAGTACTTC. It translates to CASSEPGTAYEQYF.

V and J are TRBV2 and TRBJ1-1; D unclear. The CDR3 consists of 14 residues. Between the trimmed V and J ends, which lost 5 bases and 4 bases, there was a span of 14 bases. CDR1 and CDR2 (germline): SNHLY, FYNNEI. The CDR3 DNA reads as TGTGCCAGCAGTACAACTACCCGCGGCACTGAAGCTTTCTTT. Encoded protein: CASSTTTRGTEAFF.

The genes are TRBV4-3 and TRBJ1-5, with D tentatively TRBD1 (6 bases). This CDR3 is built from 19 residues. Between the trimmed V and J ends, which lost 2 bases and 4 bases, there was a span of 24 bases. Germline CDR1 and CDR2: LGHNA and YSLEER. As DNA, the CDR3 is TGCGCCAGCAGCCAATCCCACCAAACTGACAGGTCGGGAAATCAGCCCCAGCATTTT. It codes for CASSQSHQTDRSGNQPQHF.

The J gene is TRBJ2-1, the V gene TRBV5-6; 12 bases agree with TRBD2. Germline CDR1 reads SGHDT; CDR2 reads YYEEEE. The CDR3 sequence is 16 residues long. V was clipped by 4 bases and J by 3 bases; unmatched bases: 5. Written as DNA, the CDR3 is TGTGCCAGCAGCCCCAGACTAGCGGGGGACTACAATGAGCAGTTCTTC. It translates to CASSPRLAGDYNEQFF.

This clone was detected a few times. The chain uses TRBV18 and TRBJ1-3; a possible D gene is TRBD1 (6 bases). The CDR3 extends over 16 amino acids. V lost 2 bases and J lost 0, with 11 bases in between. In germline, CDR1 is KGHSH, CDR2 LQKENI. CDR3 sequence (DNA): TGTGCCAGCTCACCATCACAGGGAGTCTCTGGAAACACCATATATTTT. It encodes CASSPSQGVSGNTIYF. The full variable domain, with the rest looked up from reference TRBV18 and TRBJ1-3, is NAGVMQNPRHLVRRRGQEARLRCSPMKGHSHVYWYRQLPEEGLKFMVYLQKENIIDESGMPKERFSAEFPKEGPSILRIQQVVRGDSAAYFCASSPSQGVSGNTIYFGEGSWLTVV.

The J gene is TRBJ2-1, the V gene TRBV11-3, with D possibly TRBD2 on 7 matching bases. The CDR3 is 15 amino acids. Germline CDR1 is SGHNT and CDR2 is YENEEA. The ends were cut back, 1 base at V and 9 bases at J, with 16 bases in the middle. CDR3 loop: CASSLGLGGAGEQFF. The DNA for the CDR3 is TGTGCCAGCAGCTTAGGTCTGGGGGGGGCTGGTGAGCAGTTCTTC. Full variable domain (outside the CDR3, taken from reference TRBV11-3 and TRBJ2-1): EAGVVQSPRYKIIEKKQPVAFWCNPISGHNTLYWYLQNLGQGPELLIRYENEEAVDDSQLPKDRFSAERLKGVDSTLKIQPAELGDSAVYLCASSLGLGGAGEQFFGPGTRLTVL.

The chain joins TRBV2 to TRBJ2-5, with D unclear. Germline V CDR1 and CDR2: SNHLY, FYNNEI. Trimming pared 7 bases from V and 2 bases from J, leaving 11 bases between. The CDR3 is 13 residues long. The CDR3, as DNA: TGTGCCAGCAAGTTAGACACGCAAGAGACCCAGTACTTC. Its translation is CASKLDTQETQYF.

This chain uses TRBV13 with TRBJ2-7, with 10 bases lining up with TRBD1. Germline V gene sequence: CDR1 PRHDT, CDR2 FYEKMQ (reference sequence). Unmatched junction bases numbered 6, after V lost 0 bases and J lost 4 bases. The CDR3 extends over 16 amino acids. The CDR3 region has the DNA TGTGCCAGCAGCTTAGGCCGAGGACAGGGGGAGTACGAGCAGTACTTC. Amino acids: CASSLGRGQGEYEQYF.

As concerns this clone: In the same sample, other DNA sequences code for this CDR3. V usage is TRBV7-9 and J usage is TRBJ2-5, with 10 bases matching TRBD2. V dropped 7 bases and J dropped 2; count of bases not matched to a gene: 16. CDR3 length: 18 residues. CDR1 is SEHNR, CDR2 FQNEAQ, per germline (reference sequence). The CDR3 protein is CASKSGLAGARGQETQYF. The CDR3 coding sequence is TGTGCCAGCAAATCGGGGCTAGCGGGGGCACGGGGACAAGAGACCCAGTACTTC.

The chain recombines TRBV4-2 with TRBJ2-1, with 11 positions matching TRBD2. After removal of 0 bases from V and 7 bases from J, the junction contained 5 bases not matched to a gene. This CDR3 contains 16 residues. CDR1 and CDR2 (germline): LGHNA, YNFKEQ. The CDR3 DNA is TGTGCCAGCAGCCAAGATAGCGGGAGGGGATCAAATGAGCAGTTCTTC. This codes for CASSQDSGRGSNEQFF.

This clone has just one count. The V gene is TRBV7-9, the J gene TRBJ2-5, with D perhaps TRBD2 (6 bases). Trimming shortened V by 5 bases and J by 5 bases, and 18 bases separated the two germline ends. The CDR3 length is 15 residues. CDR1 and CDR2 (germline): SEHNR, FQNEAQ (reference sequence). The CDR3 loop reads CASSLSGERRETQYF. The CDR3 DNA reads TGTGCCAGCAGCCTGTCGGGAGAGCGACGGGAGACCCAGTACTTC.

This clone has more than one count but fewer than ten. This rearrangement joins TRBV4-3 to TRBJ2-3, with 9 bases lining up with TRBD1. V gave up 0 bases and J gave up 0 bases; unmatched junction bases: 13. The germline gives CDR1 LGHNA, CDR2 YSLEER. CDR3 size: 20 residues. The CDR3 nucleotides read TGCGCCAGCAGCCAAGACGGGCACAGGGGGCGCACCCTTAGCACAGATACGCAGTATTTT. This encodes CASSQDGHRGRTLSTDTQYF.

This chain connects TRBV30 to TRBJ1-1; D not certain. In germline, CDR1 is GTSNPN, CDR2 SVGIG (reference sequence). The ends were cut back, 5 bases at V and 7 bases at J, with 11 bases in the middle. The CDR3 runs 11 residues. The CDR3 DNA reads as TGTGCCTGGGCTACAGCCTATGAAGCTTTCTTT. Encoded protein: CAWATAYEAFF.

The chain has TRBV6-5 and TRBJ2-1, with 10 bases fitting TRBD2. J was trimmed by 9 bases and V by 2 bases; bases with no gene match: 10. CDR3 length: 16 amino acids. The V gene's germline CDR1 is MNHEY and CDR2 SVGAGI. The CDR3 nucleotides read TGTGCCAGCAGTTACGTGCTAGCGGGAGAGTATAGTGAGCAGTTCTTC. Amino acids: CASSYVLAGEYSEQFF.